This T cell receptor beta chain was observed in a study of cytomegalovirus exposure and HLA in healthy donors. Study overall: The 110 or so validation repertoires used a platform that matched the one used for the 600 to 750 first-cohort repertoires, as a later analysis reported.

This clone was picked up one time. Germline V gene lookup returns CDR1 SGHRS and CDR2 YFSETQ. The CDR3 runs 16 residues. V lost 1 base, J lost 4 bases, and 5 bases stayed unmatched. Sequenced by immunoSEQ multiplex PCR; TCRdb stores in-frame clones only, minus some. The sample lists around 63,000 clones, more than 80% occurring once. Sequencing was performed on PBMCs. The chain has TRBV5-1 and TRBJ2-1; the match to TRBD2 covers 10 bases. This clonotype originated in a woman aged 18-30 years in good health and CMV-seronegative. For the CDR3, the DNA is TGCGCCAGCAGCTTGAGCGAGACTAGCGGGTACAATGAGCAGTTCTTC. Translation gives CASSLSETSGYNEQFF. The entire variable domain, with the rest obtained from reference TRBV5-1 and TRBJ2-1, is as follows: KAGVTQTPRYLIKTRGQQVTLSCSPISGHRSVSWYQQTPGQGLQFLFEYFSETQRNKGNFPGRFSGRQFSNSRSEMNVSTLELGDSALYLCASSLSETSGYNEQFFGPGTRLTVL.